This T cell receptor (beta chain) emerged from a study of T-cell reconstitution after alpha-beta-depleted transplantation in children. Unique molecular identifiers were used in preparing the TCRbeta library. Each CDR3 protein is one row after TCRdb ran MiXCR on the PCR reads. The sample carries about 170,000 distinct CDR3 sequences, 11% recorded once. Ten or more counts support this clonotype. V lost 1 base to trimming and J lost 4 bases, with 13 bases between them. CDR1 and CDR2 from the germline V gene are SQVTM and ANQGSEA. The CDR3 totals 14 residues. This specimen consisted of PBMCs, obtained before TCRalphabeta/CD19-depleted stem cell transplant. The receptor was derived from a boy younger than 10 with acute myeloid leukemia, due to receive a stem cell transplant. V is TRBV29-1 and J is TRBJ2-5; D ambiguous. DNA of the CDR3: TGCAGCGTTGAAGGGCCCAAGAGTGGAGAGACCCAGTACTTC. Its protein is CSVEGPKSGETQYF.